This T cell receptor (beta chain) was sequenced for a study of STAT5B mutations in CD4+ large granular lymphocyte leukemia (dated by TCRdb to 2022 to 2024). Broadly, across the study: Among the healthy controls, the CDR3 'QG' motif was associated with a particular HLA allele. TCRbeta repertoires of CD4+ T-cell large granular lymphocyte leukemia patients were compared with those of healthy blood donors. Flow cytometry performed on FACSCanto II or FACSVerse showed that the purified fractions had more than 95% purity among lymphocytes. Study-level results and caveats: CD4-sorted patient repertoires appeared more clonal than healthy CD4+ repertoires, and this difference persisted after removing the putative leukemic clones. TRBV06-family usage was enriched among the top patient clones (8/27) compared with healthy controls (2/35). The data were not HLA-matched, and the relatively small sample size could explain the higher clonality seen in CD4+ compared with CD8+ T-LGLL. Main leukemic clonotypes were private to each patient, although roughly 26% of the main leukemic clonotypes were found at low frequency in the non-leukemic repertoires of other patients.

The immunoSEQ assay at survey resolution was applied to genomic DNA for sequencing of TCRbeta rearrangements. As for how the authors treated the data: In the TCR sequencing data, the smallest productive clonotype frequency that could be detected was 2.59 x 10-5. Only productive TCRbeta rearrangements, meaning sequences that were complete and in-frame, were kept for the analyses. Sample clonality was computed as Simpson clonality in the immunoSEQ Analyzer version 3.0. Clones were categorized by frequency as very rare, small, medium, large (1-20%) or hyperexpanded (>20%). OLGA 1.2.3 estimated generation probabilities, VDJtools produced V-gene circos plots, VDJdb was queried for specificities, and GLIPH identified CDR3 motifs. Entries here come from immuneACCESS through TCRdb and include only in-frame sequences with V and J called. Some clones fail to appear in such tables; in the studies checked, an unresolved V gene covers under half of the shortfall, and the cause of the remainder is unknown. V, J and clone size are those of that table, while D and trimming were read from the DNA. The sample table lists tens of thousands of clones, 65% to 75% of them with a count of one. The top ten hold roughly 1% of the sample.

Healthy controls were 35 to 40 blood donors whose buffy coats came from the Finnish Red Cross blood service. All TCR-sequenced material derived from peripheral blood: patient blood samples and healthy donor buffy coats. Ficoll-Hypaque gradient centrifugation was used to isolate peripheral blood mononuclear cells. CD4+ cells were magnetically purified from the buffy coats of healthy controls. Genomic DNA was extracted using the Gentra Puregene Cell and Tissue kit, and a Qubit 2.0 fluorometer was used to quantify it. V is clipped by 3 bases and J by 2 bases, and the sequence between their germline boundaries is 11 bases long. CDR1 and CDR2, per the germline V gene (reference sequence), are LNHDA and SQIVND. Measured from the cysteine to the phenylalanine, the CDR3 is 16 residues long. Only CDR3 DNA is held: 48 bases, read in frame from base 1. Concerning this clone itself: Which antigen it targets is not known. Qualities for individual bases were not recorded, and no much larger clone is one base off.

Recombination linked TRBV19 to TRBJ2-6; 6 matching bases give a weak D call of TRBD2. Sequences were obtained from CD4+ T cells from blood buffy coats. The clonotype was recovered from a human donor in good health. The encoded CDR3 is CASSIDTGAGANVLTF. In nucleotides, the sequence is TGTGCCAGTAGTATCGATACGGGGGCTGGGGCCAACGTCCTGACTTTC.